This TCR beta chain was sequenced during a study of blood T cell repertoires in COVID-19. Study context: The origin of the acute and convalescent COVID-19 samples was the United States, Italy and Spain. Sources were T cells, B-cell-depleted T cells, or PBMCs; the material itself was cDNA or gDNA.

Original processing methods: How many nucleated cells were present was estimated from reference gene primer amplification. Only in-frame clones appear in the TCRdb table, and some are missing; sequencing was by immunoSEQ multiplex PCR. V and J calls plus clone size are reproduced from that table; the DNA served to infer D and trimming. The top ten hold over 7.5% of the sample, which has some 150,000 clones, about four fifths seen once. V lost 6 bases, J lost 7 bases, and 10 bases stayed unmatched. In germline, CDR1 is SNHLY, CDR2 FYNNEI. The CDR3 runs to 14 residues. The receptor was derived from a woman aged 55 to 70 with active or convalescent COVID-19. The rearrangement uses TRBV2 and TRBJ1-2; 8 bases align to TRBD1. The specimen sequenced was peripheral blood. Here the CDR3 reads CASSVSGTGPGYTF. CDR3 DNA sequence: TGTGCCAGCAGCGTTTCCGGGACAGGTCCTGGCTACACCTTC.